The TCR beta chain under discussion was sequenced for a study of T cell responses to AZD1222 COVID-19 vaccine. This CDR3 comprises 15 residues. The junction had 3 bases not matched to a gene; V was cut back by 4 bases and J by 4 bases. Germline V gene sequence: CDR1 MNHNY, CDR2 SVGAGI (reference sequence). TCRdb's copy holds only in-frame clones and misses some; the assay was immunoSEQ multiplex PCR. The sample carries some 130,000 clones, just over 85% recorded once. The chain carries TRBV6-6 and TRBJ1-3; 11 bases map to TRBD1. The specimen comprised peripheral blood, sampled on day 0 of AZD1222 vaccination. This TCR was sampled from an adult in good health. CDR3 region: CASSLDRGPGNTIYF. The CDR3 DNA follows: TGTGCCAGCAGTTTGGACAGGGGGCCCGGAAACACCATATATTTT.